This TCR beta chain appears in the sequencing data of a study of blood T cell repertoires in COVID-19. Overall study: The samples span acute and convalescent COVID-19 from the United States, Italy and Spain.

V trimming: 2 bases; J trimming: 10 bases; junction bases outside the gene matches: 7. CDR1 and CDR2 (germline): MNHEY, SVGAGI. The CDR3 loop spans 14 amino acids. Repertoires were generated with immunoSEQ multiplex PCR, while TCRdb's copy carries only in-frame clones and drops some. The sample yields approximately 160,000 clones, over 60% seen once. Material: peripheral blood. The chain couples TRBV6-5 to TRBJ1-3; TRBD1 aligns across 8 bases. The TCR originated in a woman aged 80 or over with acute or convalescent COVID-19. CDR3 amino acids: CASSYGQGAGTIYF. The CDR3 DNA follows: TGTGCCAGCAGTTACGGGCAGGGGGCAGGGACCATATATTTT.